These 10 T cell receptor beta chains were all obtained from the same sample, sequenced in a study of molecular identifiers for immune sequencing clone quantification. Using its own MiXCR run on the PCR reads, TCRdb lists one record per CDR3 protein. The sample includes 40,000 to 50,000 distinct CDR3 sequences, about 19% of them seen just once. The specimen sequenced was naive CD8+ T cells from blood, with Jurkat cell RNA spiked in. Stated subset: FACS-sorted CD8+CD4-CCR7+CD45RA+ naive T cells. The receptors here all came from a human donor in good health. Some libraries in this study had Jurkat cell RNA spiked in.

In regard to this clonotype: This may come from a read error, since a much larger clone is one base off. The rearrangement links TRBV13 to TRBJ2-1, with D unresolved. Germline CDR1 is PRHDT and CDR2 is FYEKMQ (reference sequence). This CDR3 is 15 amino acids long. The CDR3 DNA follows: TGTGCCAGCGGCTTACAAGCGTATGAAGACAATGAGCAGTTCTTC. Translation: CASGLQAYEDNEQFF.

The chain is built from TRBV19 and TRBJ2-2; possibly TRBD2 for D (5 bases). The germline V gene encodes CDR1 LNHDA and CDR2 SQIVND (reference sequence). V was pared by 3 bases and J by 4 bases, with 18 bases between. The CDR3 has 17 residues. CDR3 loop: CASSIEPGNLVTGELFF. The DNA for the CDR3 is TGTGCCAGTAGTATTGAGCCCGGGAACTTAGTCACCGGGGAGCTGTTTTTT.

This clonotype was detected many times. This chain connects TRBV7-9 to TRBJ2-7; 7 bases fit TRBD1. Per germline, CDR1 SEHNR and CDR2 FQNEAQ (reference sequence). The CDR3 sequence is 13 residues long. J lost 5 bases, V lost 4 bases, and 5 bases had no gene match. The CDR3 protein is CASSSTGENEQYF. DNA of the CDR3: TGTGCCAGCAGCTCTACAGGGGAGAACGAGCAGTACTTC.

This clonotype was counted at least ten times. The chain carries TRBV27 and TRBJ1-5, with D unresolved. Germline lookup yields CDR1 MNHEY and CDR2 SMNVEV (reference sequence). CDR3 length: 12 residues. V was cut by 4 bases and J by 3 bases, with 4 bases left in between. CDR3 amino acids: CASSSYNQPQHF. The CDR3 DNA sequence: TGTGCCAGCAGTTCCTACAATCAGCCCCAGCATTTT.

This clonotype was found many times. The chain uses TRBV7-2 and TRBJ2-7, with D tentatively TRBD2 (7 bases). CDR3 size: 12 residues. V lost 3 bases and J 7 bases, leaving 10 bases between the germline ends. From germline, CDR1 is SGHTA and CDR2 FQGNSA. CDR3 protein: CASSFEGGEQYF. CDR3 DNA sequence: TGTGCCAGCAGCTTTGAGGGGGGGGAGCAGTACTTC. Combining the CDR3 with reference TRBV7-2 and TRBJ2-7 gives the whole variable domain GAGVSQSPSNKVTEKGKDVELRCDPISGHTALYWYRQSLGQGLEFLIYFQGNSAPDKSGLPSDRFSAERTGGSVSTLTIQRTQQEDSAVYLCASSFEGGEQYFGPGTRLTVT.

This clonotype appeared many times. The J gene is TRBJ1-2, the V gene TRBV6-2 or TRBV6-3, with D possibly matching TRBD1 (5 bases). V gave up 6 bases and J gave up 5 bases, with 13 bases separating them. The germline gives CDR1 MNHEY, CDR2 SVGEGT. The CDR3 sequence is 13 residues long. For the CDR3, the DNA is TGTGCCAGCAGCCATCGACAGCCATATGGCTACACCTTC. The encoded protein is CASSHRQPYGYTF.

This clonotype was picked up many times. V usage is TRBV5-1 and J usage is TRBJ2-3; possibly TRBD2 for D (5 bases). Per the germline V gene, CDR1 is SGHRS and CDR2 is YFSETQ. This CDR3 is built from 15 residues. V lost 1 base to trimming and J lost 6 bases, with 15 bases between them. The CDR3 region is CASSLLPGSLDTQYF. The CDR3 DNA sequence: TGCGCCAGCAGCTTGCTTCCGGGGTCATTGGATACGCAGTATTTT.

The CDR3 protein is CATSGVDLNQPQHF. In DNA form, the CDR3 reads TGTGCCACTAGCGGGGTGGACCTAAATCAGCCCCAGCATTTT. The chain employs TRBV24-1 and TRBJ1-5, with no clear D. Germline CDR1 KGHDR, CDR2 SFDVKD. V was trimmed by 10 bases and J by 4 bases, leaving 16 bases between them. The CDR3 is made up of 14 amino acids.

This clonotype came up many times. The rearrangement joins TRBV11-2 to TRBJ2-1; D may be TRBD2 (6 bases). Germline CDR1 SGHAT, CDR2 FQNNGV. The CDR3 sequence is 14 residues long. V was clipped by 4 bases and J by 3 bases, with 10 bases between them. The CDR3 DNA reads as TGTGCCAGCAGCTCCCGGGGGTTCTACAATGAGCAGTTCTTC. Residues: CASSSRGFYNEQFF. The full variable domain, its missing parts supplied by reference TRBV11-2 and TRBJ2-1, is EAGVAQSPRYKIIEKRQSVAFWCNPISGHATLYWYQQILGQGPKLLIQFQNNGVVDDSQLPKDRFSAERLKGVDSTLKIQPAKLEDSAVYLCASSSRGFYNEQFFGPGTRLTVL.

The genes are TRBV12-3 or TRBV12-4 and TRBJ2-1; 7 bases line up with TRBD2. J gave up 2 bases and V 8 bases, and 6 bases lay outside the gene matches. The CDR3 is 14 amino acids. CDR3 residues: CASSTAGAYNEQFF. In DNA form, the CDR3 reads TGTGCCAGCTCCACCGCGGGGGCCTACAATGAGCAGTTCTTC.